The 3 T cell receptor beta chains below come from one sample, sequenced in a study of blood T cell repertoires in COVID-19 (dated by TCRdb to 2019 to 2021). The library relied on the immunoSEQ multiplex PCR assay. Held by TCRdb, this immuneACCESS table contains in-frame sequences only and omits some clones. Under half of the omission traces to an unresolved V gene where checked; the cause of the rest is unknown. The sample includes tens of thousands of clones, with roughly 90% observed a single time. The top ten hold 1% to 1.5% of the sample. Sample: peripheral blood. These receptor sequences come from a woman aged 60 to 75 with acute or convalescent COVID-19.

V and J are TRBV11-2 and TRBJ2-5; D is undetermined. The CDR3 runs to 13 residues. Per the germline V gene, CDR1 is SGHAT and CDR2 is FQNNGV. Trimming removed 2 bases at V and 4 bases at J, with 8 bases between. CDR3 in amino acids: CASSLNPGETQYF. The DNA of the CDR3 is TGTGCCAGCAGCTTAAACCCCGGAGAGACCCAGTACTTC.

The rearrangement links TRBV23-1 to TRBJ1-2, with TRBD1 as a possible D gene (6 bases). TRBV23-1 is an ORF for which the function is uncertain. Trimming shortened V by 1 base and J by 4 bases, and 13 bases separated the two germline ends. The CDR3 is 15 residues long. CDR3 in amino acids: CASSQWGRGFYGYTF. DNA of the CDR3: TGCGCCAGCAGTCAATGGGGCAGGGGTTTCTATGGCTACACCTTC.

There are a few counts of this clone. The chain combines TRBV3-1 (or the pseudogene TRBV3-2) with TRBJ1-4; 10 bases are shared with TRBD1. The CDR3 has 14 residues. Germline trimming cut 8 bases from V and 6 bases from J; bases unmatched to any gene: 6. CDR1 is LGHDT, CDR2 YNNKEL, per germline (reference sequence). The CDR3 nucleotides are TGTGCCAGCCGCAGACAGGGGGCTGATGAAAAACTGTTTTTT. It specifies CASRRQGADEKLFF.